These 10 T cell receptor beta chains were all obtained from the same sample, sequenced in a study of Ad26.COV2.S vaccination and SARS-CoV-2 variants. Assay used: immunoSEQ multiplex PCR; TCRdb lists only in-frame clones, some missing. The sample includes just over 350,000 clones, 92% of them seen just once. The sequenced sample was peripheral blood, obtained after recovery from COVID-19. These TCRs come from a human donor who had recovered from COVID-19.

In this sample, this clone turned up once. The V gene is TRBV6-5, the J gene TRBJ1-2; a weak D match, TRBD1 (6 bases). The CDR3 extends over 11 amino acids. Germline lookup yields CDR1 MNHEY and CDR2 SVGAGI. Deletions cut 6 bases from V and 5 bases from J, with 7 bases between. Here the CDR3 reads CASSTGYGYTF. The CDR3 DNA reads as TGTGCCAGCAGCACAGGGTATGGCTACACCTTC.

Of note for this clone: Other DNA sequences in the sample encode the same CDR3. The chain combines TRBV4-1 with TRBJ1-2; no firm D call. V lost 0 bases to trimming and J lost 4 bases, with 9 bases between them. CDR1 and CDR2 from the germline V gene are MGHRA and YSYEKL. The length of the CDR3 is 14 residues. This chain's CDR3 is CASSQDPGSYGYTF. CDR3 coding DNA: TGCGCCAGCAGCCAAGATCCGGGAAGCTATGGCTACACCTTC.

This sequence joins TRBV19 and TRBJ1-1; 8 bases are a match to TRBD1. This CDR3 has 13 amino acids. Trimming at V came to 6 bases and at J to 6 bases, leaving 6 bases not matched to a gene. Germline-derived CDR1 and CDR2 are LNHDA and SQIVND (reference sequence). CDR3 residues: CASRPDRASEAFF. CDR3 coding DNA: TGTGCCAGTAGACCGGACAGGGCCTCTGAAGCTTTCTTT.

Details on this clone: Germline and junction disagree at one end, which may indicate a read error. The rearrangement uses TRBV4-2 and TRBJ2-7, with D perhaps TRBD2 (7 bases). CDR3 length equals 11 residues. Germline loops: CDR1 LGHNA, CDR2 YNFKEQ. CDR3 sequence: CASSQDGGRVF. CDR3 sequence (DNA): TGTGCCAGCAGCCAAGACGGGGGGCGAGTCTTC.

In regard to this clone: The identical CDR3 is also encoded by other nucleotide sequences in the sample. The genes are TRBV9 and TRBJ2-2; D not certain. Between the trimmed V and J ends, which lost 0 bases and 1 base, there was a span of 4 bases. The germline V gene encodes CDR1 SGDLS and CDR2 YYNGEE. The CDR3 covers 14 residues. The CDR3 here is CASSVGKNTGELFF. The DNA of the CDR3 is TGTGCCAGCAGCGTAGGGAAGAACACCGGGGAGCTGTTTTTT.

The CDR3 sequence is CASSPGGGFGNTIYF. CDR3 DNA: TGCGCCAGCAGTCCGGGGGGTGGCTTTGGAAACACCATATATTTT. The rearrangement uses TRBV5-1 and TRBJ1-3; TRBD1 is a possible D gene (5 bases). The germline V gene encodes CDR1 SGHRS and CDR2 YFSETQ. The V gene lost 5 bases and the J gene lost 3 bases, with 15 bases spanning the gap. This CDR3 spans 15 amino acids.

This chain connects TRBV11-2 to TRBJ1-1; D is unresolved. The germline V gene encodes CDR1 SGHAT and CDR2 FQNNGV. The V end was cut by 10 bases, the J end by 1 base, with 16 bases between. The CDR3 totals 14 residues. The CDR3 nucleotides read TGTGCCACCCCCGACGCCACGACGAACACTGAAGCTTTCTTT. Translating gives CATPDATTNTEAFF.

The V and J genes are TRBV4-1 and TRBJ1-6, with a possible D match to TRBD1 (5 bases). The CDR3 is 20 residues long. Looked up from germline, CDR1 is MGHRA and CDR2 is YSYEKL. Trimming removed 0 bases at V and 3 bases at J, with 21 bases between. The CDR3 region is CASSQDSPTDGGLYNSPLHF. CDR3 nucleotides: TGCGCCAGCAGCCAAGACAGCCCCACGGACGGGGGACTCTATAATTCACCCCTCCACTTT.

The chain couples TRBV10-3 to TRBJ2-2, with no clear D. Trimming removed 1 base at V and 1 base at J, with 10 bases between. Per the germline V gene, CDR1 is ENHRY and CDR2 is SYGVKD. The CDR3 extends over 16 amino acids. In nucleotides, the CDR3 is TGTGCCATCAGTGAGTTTGGTGCAGGGAACACCGGGGAGCTGTTTTTT. Protein: CAISEFGAGNTGELFF.

The chain carries TRBV7-2 and TRBJ2-2, with a tentative D call TRBD2 (5 bases). The CDR3 spans 14 residues. V lost 6 bases and J 4 bases, leaving 12 bases between the germline ends. Per germline, CDR1 SGHTA and CDR2 FQGNSA. CDR3 amino acids: CASREELLTGELFF. DNA of the CDR3: TGTGCCAGCAGGGAGGAACTGCTCACCGGGGAGCTGTTTTTT.